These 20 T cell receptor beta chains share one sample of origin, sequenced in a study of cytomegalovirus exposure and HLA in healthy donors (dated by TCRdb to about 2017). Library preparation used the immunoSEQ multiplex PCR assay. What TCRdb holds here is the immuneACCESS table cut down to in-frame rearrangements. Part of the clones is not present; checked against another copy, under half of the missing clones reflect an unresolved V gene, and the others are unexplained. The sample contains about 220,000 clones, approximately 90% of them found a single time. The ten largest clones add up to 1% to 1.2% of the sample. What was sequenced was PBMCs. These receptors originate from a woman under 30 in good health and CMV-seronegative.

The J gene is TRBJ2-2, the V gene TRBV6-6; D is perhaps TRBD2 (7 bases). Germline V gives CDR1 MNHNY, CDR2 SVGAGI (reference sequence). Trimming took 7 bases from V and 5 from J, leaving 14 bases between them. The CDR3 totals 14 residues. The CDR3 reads CASMGGGRTGELFF. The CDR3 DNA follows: TGTGCCAGCATGGGGGGGGGCCGAACCGGGGAGCTGTTTTTT.

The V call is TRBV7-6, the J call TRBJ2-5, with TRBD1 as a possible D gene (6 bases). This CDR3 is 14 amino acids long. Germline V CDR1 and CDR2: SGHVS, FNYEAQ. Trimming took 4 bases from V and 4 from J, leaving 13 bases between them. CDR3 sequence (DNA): TGTGCCAGCAGCTCAGGGGTTTGGGGAGAGACCCAGTACTTC. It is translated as CASSSGVWGETQYF.

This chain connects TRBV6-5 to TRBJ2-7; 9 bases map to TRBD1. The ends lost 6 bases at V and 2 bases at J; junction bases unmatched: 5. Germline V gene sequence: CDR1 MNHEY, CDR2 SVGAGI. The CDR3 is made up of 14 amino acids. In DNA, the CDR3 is TGTGCCAGCAGCAAAGGGGACAGGGCCTACGAGCAGTACTTC. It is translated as CASSKGDRAYEQYF.

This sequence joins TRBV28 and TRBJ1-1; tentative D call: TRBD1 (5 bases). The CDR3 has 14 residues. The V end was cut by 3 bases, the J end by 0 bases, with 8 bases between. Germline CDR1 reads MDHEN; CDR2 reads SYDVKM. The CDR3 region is CASSLEGMNTEAFF. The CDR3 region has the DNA TGTGCCAGCAGTTTGGAGGGGATGAACACTGAAGCTTTCTTT.

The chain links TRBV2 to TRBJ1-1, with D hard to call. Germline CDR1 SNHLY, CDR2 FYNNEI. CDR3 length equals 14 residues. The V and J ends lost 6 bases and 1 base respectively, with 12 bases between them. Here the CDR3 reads CASSANPGNTEAFF. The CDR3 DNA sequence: TGTGCCAGCAGCGCCAACCCCGGGAACACTGAAGCTTTCTTT.

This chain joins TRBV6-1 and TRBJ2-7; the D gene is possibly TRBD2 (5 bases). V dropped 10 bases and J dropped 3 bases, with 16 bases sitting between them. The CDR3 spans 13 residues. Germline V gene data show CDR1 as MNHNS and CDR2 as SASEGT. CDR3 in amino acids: CATDRTSVYEQYF. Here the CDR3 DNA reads TGTGCCACCGACCGCACTAGTGTCTACGAGCAGTACTTC.

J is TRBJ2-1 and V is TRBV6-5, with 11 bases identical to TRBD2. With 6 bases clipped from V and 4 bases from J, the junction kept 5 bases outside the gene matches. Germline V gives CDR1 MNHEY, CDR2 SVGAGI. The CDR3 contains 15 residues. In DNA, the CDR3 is TGTGCCAGCAGCCGCGGGACTAGCGGATACAATGAGCAGTTCTTC. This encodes CASSRGTSGYNEQFF.

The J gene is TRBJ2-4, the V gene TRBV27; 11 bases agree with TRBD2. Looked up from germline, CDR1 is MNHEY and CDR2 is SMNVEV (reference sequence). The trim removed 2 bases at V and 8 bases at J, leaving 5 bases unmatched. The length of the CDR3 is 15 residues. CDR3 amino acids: CASSLTSGSFYIQYF. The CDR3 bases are TGTGCCAGCAGTTTAACTAGCGGGAGTTTTTACATTCAGTACTTC.

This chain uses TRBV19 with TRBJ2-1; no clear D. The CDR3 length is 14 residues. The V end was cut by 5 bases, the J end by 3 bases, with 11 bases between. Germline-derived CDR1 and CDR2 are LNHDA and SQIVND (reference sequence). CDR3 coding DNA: TGTGCCAGTAGTCCTAGATTAAACTACAATGAGCAGTTCTTC. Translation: CASSPRLNYNEQFF. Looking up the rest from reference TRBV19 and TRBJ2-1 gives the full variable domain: DGGITQSPKYLFRKEGQNVTLSCEQNLNHDAMYWYRQDPGQGLRLIYYSQIVNDFQKGDIAEGYSVSREKKESFPLTVTSAQKNPTAFYLCASSPRLNYNEQFFGPGTRLTVL.

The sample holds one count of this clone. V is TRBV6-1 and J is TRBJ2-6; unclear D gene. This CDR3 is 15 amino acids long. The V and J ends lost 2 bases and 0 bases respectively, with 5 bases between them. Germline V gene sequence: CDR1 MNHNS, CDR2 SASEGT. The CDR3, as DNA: TGTGCCAGCAGTGAACGGAGCTCTGGGGCCAACGTCCTGACTTTC. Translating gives CASSERSSGANVLTF.

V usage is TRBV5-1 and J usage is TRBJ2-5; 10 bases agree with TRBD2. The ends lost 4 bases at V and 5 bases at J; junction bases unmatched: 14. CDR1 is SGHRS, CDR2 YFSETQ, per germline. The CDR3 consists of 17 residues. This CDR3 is CASSPNPLAGALETQYF. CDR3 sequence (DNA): TGCGCCAGCAGCCCCAACCCGCTAGCGGGAGCTCTCGAGACCCAGTACTTC.

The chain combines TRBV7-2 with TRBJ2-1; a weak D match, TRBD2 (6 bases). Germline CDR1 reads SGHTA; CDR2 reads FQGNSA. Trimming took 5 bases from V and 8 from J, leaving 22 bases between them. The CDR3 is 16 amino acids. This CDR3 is CASSASGGPRTYEQFF. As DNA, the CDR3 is TGTGCCAGCAGCGCCTCTGGAGGGCCACGTACCTATGAGCAGTTCTTC.

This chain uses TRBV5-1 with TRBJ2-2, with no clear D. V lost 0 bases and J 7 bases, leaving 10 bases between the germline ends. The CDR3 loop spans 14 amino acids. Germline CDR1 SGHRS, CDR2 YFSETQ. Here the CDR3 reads CASSLAVSHGELFF. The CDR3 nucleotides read TGCGCCAGCAGCTTGGCGGTTAGCCACGGGGAGCTGTTTTTT.

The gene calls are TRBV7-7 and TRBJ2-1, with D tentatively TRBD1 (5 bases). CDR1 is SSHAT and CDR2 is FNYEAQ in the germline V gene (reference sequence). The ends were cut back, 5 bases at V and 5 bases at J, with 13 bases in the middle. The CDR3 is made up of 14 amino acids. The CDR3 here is CASSLKGPHNEQFF. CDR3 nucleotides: TGTGCCAGCAGCCTTAAGGGGCCTCACAATGAGCAGTTCTTC.

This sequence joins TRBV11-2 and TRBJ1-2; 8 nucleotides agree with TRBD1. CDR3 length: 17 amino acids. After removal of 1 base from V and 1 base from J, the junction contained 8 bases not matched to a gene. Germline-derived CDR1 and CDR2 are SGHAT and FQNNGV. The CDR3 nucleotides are TGTGCCAGCAGCTTAGCGGGGATTACAGGGGGTAACTATGGCTACACCTTC. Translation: CASSLAGITGGNYGYTF. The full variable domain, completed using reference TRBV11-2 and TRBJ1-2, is EAGVAQSPRYKIIEKRQSVAFWCNPISGHATLYWYQQILGQGPKLLIQFQNNGVVDDSQLPKDRFSAERLKGVDSTLKIQPAKLEDSAVYLCASSLAGITGGNYGYTFGSGTRLTVV.

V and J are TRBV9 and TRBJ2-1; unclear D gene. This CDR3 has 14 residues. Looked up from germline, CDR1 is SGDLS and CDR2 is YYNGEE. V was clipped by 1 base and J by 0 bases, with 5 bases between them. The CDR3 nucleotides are TGTGCCAGCAGCGTATGGAGCTCCTACAATGAGCAGTTCTTC. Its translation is CASSVWSSYNEQFF. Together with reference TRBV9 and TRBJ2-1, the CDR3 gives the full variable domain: DSGVTQTPKHLITATGQRVTLRCSPRSGDLSVYWYQQSLDQGLQFLIQYYNGEERAKGNILERFSAQQFPDLHSELNLSSLELGDSALYFCASSVWSSYNEQFFGPGTRLTVL.

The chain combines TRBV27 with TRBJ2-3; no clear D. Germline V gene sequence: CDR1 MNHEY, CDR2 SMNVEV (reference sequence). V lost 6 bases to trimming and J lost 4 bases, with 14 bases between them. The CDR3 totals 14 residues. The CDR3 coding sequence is TGTGCCAGCAGAAAACCGGGTCATTCAGATACGCAGTATTTT. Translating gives CASRKPGHSDTQYF.

The CDR3, as DNA: TGTGCCAGCAGTGCGACTAGCGGAAACACCGGGGAGCTGTTTTTT. This sequence encodes CASSATSGNTGELFF. The V and J genes are TRBV6-1 and TRBJ2-2; 9 positions agree with TRBD2. J gave up 2 bases and V 4 bases, and 2 bases lay outside the gene matches. CDR1 is MNHNS and CDR2 is SASEGT in the germline V gene. This CDR3 has 15 amino acids.

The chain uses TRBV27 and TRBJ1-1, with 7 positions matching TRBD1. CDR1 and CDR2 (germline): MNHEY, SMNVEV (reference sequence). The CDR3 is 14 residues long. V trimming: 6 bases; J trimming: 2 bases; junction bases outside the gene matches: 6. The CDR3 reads CASRTGQANTEAFF. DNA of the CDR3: TGTGCCAGCAGAACAGGACAGGCTAACACTGAAGCTTTCTTT.

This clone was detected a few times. DNA of the CDR3: TGTGCCAGCAGCACCGGGACAGGGGATCAGCCCCAGCATTTT. It encodes CASSTGTGDQPQHF. This rearrangement joins TRBV7-9 to TRBJ1-5; TRBD1 aligns across 10 bases. Losses at the gene ends were 5 bases for V and 5 bases for J; bases not matched to a gene: 3. Germline V gene data show CDR1 as SEHNR and CDR2 as FQNEAQ (reference sequence). This CDR3 is built from 14 residues.